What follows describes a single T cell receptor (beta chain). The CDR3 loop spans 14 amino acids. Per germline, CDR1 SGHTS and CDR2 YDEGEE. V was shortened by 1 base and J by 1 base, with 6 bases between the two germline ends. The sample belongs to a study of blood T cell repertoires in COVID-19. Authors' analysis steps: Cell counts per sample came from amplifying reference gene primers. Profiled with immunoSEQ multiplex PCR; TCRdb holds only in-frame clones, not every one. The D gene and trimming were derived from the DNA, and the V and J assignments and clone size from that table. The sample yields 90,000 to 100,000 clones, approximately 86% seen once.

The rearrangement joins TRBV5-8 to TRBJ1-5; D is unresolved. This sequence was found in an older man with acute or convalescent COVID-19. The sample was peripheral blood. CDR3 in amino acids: CASSLPVSNQPQHF. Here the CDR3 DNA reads TGTGCCAGCAGCTTGCCCGTCAGCAATCAGCCCCAGCATTTT.